A single sample gave rise to the 14 T cell receptor beta chains below, sequenced in a study of T cells after yellow fever vaccination (dated by TCRdb to 2018 to 2020). The library was produced with 5' RACE. This sample was sequenced with an Illumina HiSeq 2500. TCRdb reworked the public reads: Q25 trimming with fastp, MiXCR clone assembly, productive beta chains retained. Entries that share a CDR3 protein sequence are merged under the most common genes and DNA. This sample holds about 49,000 distinct CDR3 sequences; about 7.4% were observed only once. The ten largest clones add up to around 28% of the sample. Sample treatment or condition, as interpreted from the label and publication: live attenuated yellow fever vaccine strain. The sample here was CD8+ T cells sorted from PBMCs, taken approximately 16 days after the first yellow fever vaccination. These TCRs come from a man aged 18 to 29 who received the YFV17D yellow fever vaccine.

This clonotype was counted ten times or more. This chain joins TRBV6-5 and TRBJ2-7; 10 bases match TRBD1. CDR1 and CDR2 from the germline V gene are MNHEY and SVGAGI. This CDR3 region has 18 residues. The ends lost 2 bases at V and 5 bases at J; junction bases unmatched: 15. The CDR3 here is CASSYTAQLGQGVHEQYF. Written as DNA, the CDR3 is TGTGCCAGCAGTTACACGGCTCAGCTAGGACAGGGGGTCCACGAGCAGTACTTC.

This clonotype was found many times. The V and J genes are TRBV3-1 and TRBJ2-5, with 7 bases fitting TRBD1. Germline CDR1 reads LGHDT; CDR2 reads YNNKEL (reference sequence). CDR3 length equals 14 residues. V was pared by 4 bases and J by 2 bases, with 4 bases of the junction left unmatched. The CDR3 loop is CASSLPGQQETQYF. CDR3 coding DNA: TGTGCCAGCAGCCTACCGGGACAGCAAGAGACCCAGTACTTC.

This clonotype occurred many times. The chain recombines TRBV3-1 with TRBJ1-1; D is unclear. V was trimmed by 0 bases and J by 5 bases, leaving 13 bases between them. Germline CDR1 LGHDT, CDR2 YNNKEL (reference sequence). This CDR3 spans 15 amino acids. CDR3 DNA sequence: TGTGCCAGCAGCCAAGATATTTACGGTCATACTGAAGCTTTCTTT. Translated: CASSQDIYGHTEAFF.

In this sample, this clonotype is medium-sized. The rearrangement links TRBV4-2 to TRBJ1-5; maybe TRBD1 (5 bases). Trimming removed 0 bases from V and 7 bases from J, with 10 bases in between. This CDR3 has 14 residues. The germline V gene encodes CDR1 LGHNA and CDR2 YNFKEQ. CDR3 protein: CASSQEWGGQPQHF. The CDR3 DNA is TGTGCCAGCAGCCAAGAGTGGGGCGGCCAGCCCCAGCATTTT.

This clonotype was detected many times. This chain joins TRBV20-1 and TRBJ1-6; 9 bases align to TRBD1. J lost 10 bases, V lost 6 bases, and 7 bases had no gene match. Germline V CDR1 and CDR2: DFQATT, SNEGSKA (reference sequence). CDR3 length equals 13 residues. The CDR3 sequence: CSARTGEGSPLHF. The CDR3 DNA sequence: TGCAGTGCCAGGACAGGGGAAGGGTCACCCCTCCACTTT.

This clonotype was seen more than once but under ten times. This chain links TRBV4-2 with TRBJ1-1, with D unclear. Germline loops: CDR1 LGHNA, CDR2 YNFKEQ. The CDR3 is made up of 11 amino acids. The V gene lost 4 bases and the J gene lost 6 bases, with 6 bases spanning the gap. DNA of the CDR3: TGTGCCAGCAGCCGAGGTGCTGAAGCTTTCTTT. This encodes CASSRGAEAFF.

This clonotype has ten or more counts. The chain couples TRBV12-3 or TRBV12-4 to TRBJ1-2; no clear D. V lost 4 bases and J lost 2, with 8 bases in between. The CDR3 has 13 residues. CDR3 region: CASSSTTNYGYTF. CDR3 DNA: TGTGCCAGCAGTTCCACCACAAACTATGGCTACACCTTC.

This clonotype has ten or more counts. The chain joins TRBV27 to TRBJ2-2; tentatively, D is TRBD1 (6 bases). This CDR3 is 14 amino acids long. Germline lookup yields CDR1 MNHEY and CDR2 SMNVEV (reference sequence). Trimming cost V 0 bases and J 7 bases, with 9 bases left between them. CDR3 amino acids: CASSLSGAYGELFF. The CDR3 nucleotides read TGTGCCAGCAGTTTATCGGGGGCCTACGGGGAGCTGTTTTTT.

The table lists this clonotype with many counts. The genes are TRBV4-3 and TRBJ2-3; D is unresolved. Per the germline V gene, CDR1 is LGHNA and CDR2 is YSLEER. This CDR3 is built from 14 residues. The V end was cut by 3 bases, the J end by 0 bases, with 7 bases between. The CDR3 region is CASSQEGSTDTQYF. CDR3 in DNA: TGCGCCAGCAGCCAGGAAGGTAGCACAGATACGCAGTATTTT.

This clonotype was seen only a few times. This chain links TRBV5-1 with TRBJ2-7; 8 bases fit TRBD1. This CDR3 comprises 16 residues. V trimming: 3 bases; J trimming: 3 bases; junction bases outside the gene matches: 11. Per the germline V gene, CDR1 is SGHRS and CDR2 is YFSETQ. The CDR3 region is CASSYTGTGENYEQYF. The CDR3, as DNA: TGCGCCAGCAGCTACACCGGGACAGGAGAGAACTACGAGCAGTACTTC.

This clonotype rates as medium-sized. The chain links TRBV18 to TRBJ2-7; D gene unclear. The V gene lost 5 bases and the J gene lost 4 bases, with 6 bases spanning the gap. The CDR3 runs 11 residues. Germline CDR1 KGHSH, CDR2 LQKENI. The CDR3 protein is CASSSDYEQYF. For the CDR3, the DNA is TGTGCCAGCTCATCTGATTACGAGCAGTACTTC. The entire variable domain, with the rest obtained from reference TRBV18 and TRBJ2-7, is as follows: NAGVMQNPRHLVRRRGQEARLRCSPMKGHSHVYWYRQLPEEGLKFMVYLQKENIIDESGMPKERFSAEFPKEGPSILRIQQVVRGDSAAYFCASSSDYEQYFGPGTRLTVT.

This clonotype was observed at least ten times. The chain is built from TRBV6-4 and TRBJ2-3, with D possibly TRBD2 on 5 matching bases. The ends were cut back, 3 bases at V and 0 bases at J, with 10 bases in the middle. The CDR3 contains 15 residues. From germline, CDR1 is MRHNA and CDR2 SNTAGT. The DNA for the CDR3 is TGTGCCAGCAGTGAAGAGGGATCTAGCACAGATACGCAGTATTTT. This sequence encodes CASSEEGSSTDTQYF.

This clonotype was counted at least ten times. This chain joins TRBV9 and TRBJ1-5; no clear D. Germline lookup yields CDR1 SGDLS and CDR2 YYNGEE. Trimming stripped 4 bases from V and 0 bases from J, with 8 bases between. The CDR3 consists of 14 residues. CDR3 DNA sequence: TGTGCCAGCAGCCCAGGAAATAGCAATCAGCCCCAGCATTTT. As protein: CASSPGNSNQPQHF.

This clonotype was observed many times. The V gene is TRBV28, the J gene TRBJ2-7, with D unresolved. Per germline, CDR1 MDHEN and CDR2 SYDVKM. V lost 5 bases and J 3 bases, leaving 11 bases between the germline ends. The CDR3 is 13 residues long. DNA of the CDR3: TGTGCCAGCAGTCCCACCATGGTCTACGAGCAGTACGTC. Protein sequence: CASSPTMVYEQYV.